This entry lists 7 T cell receptor beta chains sequenced from one sample in a study of early T cells in non-severe SARS-CoV-2 infection. TCRdb reprocessed the 5' RACE reads via MiXCR and lists one record per CDR3 protein. The sample holds approximately 69,000 distinct CDR3 sequences, 12% seen once. Material: whole blood, obtained at baseline. The receptors were gathered from an adult who was a healthcare worker with PCR-confirmed SARS-CoV-2 infection or an uninfected control (not recorded which).

This clonotype came up many times. The chain recombines TRBV20-1 with TRBJ1-1; TRBD1 agrees at 10 bases. V shed 0 bases and J 5 bases; nucleotides not matched to a gene: 6. Germline CDR1 is DFQATT and CDR2 is SNEGSKA (reference sequence). The CDR3 sequence is 15 residues long. The CDR3: CSARDRDRGWTEAFF. As DNA, the CDR3 is TGCAGTGCTAGAGATCGGGACAGGGGATGGACTGAAGCTTTCTTT.

This clonotype was observed a few times. V is TRBV6-5 and J is TRBJ2-5; 10 nucleotides match TRBD1. Germline assignment: CDR1 MNHEY and CDR2 SVGAGI. With 4 bases clipped from V and 5 bases from J, the junction kept 16 bases outside the gene matches. The CDR3 is made up of 18 amino acids. CDR3 DNA sequence: TGTGCCAGCAGTTCCCGGACAGGGGGGCGGTTAGGTAGGGAGACCCAGTACTTC. It encodes CASSSRTGGRLGRETQYF.

This clonotype was seen only a few times. This chain connects TRBV12-5 to TRBJ2-2; D not resolved. V lost 7 bases and J 6 bases, leaving 24 bases between the germline ends. Per the germline V gene, CDR1 is LGHNT and CDR2 is FRNRAP. The CDR3 consists of 17 residues. The CDR3 here is CASAVTGPAPLPGELFF. The CDR3 coding sequence is TGTGCTAGTGCCGTGACCGGACCCGCACCCCTCCCCGGGGAGCTGTTTTTT.

In this sample, this clonotype turned up a few times. V and J are TRBV7-2 and TRBJ2-4; no firm D call. Germline lookup yields CDR1 SGHTA and CDR2 FQGNSA. Trimming pared 1 base from V and 2 bases from J, leaving 9 bases between. CDR3 length: 15 residues. The DNA for the CDR3 is TGTGCCAGCAGCTTAGGAATAGAGCCCAAAAACATTCAGTACTTC. Its protein is CASSLGIEPKNIQYF.

This clonotype was counted a few times. The rearrangement links TRBV18 to TRBJ1-2; D not certain. Trimming removed 3 bases from V and 2 bases from J, with 10 bases in between. Germline CDR1 reads KGHSH; CDR2 reads LQKENI. This CDR3 spans 14 amino acids. This CDR3 reads CASSPEGTNYGYTF. The CDR3 nucleotides read TGTGCCAGCTCACCGGAGGGTACGAACTATGGCTACACCTTC.

This clonotype was found once. This chain links TRBV3-1 with TRBJ2-7; D perhaps matches TRBD2 (6 bases). CDR1 is LGHDT, CDR2 YNNKEL, per germline (reference sequence). The V gene lost 4 bases and the J gene lost 6 bases, with 13 bases spanning the gap. This CDR3 is built from 13 residues. Here the CDR3 reads CASSLRRAGEQYF. CDR3 sequence (DNA): TGTGCCAGCAGCCTCCGGAGGGCTGGCGAGCAGTACTTC.

This clonotype was counted ten times or more. The rearrangement uses TRBV28 and TRBJ1-6, with 9 positions matching TRBD1. This CDR3 has 15 amino acids. The V and J ends lost 7 bases and 9 bases, in that order; junction bases with no gene match: 10. Per the germline V gene, CDR1 is MDHEN and CDR2 is SYDVKM. Here the CDR3 DNA reads TGTGCCAGCACCCAACCTCGGGGACAGGGTTCACCCCTCCACTTT. This encodes CASTQPRGQGSPLHF.